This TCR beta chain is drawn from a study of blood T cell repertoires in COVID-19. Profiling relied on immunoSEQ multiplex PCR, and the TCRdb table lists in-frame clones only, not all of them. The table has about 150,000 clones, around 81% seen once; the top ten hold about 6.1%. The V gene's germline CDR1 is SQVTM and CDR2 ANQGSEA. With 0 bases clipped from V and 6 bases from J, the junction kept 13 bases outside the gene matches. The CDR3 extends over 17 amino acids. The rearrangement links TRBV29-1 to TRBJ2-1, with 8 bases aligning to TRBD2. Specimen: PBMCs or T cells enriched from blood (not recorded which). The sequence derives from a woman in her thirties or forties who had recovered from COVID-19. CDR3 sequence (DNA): TGCAGCGTTGAAGATTTTTCAAGCGGGAGTTATCGCAATGAGCAGTTCTTC. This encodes CSVEDFSSGSYRNEQFF.